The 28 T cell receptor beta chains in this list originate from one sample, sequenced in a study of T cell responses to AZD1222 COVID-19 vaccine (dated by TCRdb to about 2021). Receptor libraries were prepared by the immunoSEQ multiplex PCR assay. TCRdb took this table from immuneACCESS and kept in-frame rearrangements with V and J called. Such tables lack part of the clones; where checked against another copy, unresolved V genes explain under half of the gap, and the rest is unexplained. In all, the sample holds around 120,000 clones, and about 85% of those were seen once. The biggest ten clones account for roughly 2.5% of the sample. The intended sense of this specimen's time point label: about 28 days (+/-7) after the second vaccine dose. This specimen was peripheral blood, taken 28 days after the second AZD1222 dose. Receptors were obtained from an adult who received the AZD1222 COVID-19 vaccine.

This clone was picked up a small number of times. CDR3 DNA: TGTGCCAGCAGCTCGGGACAGGGGTTAAGGGGCACTGAAGCTTTCTTT. It is translated as CASSSGQGLRGTEAFF. This chain uses TRBV5-6 with TRBJ1-1; 10 bases fit TRBD1. The trim removed 3 bases at V and 4 bases at J, leaving 9 bases unmatched. The CDR3 covers 16 residues. Germline-derived CDR1 and CDR2 are SGHDT and YYEEEE.

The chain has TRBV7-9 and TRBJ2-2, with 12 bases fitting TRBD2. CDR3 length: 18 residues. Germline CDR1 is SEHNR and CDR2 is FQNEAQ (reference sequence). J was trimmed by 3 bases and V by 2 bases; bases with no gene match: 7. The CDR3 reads CASSLYLASGRDTGELFF. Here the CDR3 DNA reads TGTGCCAGCAGCTTATATCTCGCTAGCGGGAGGGACACCGGGGAGCTGTTTTTT.

CDR3 loop: CATTGTDYEQYF. CDR3 DNA: TGTGCCACCACCGGGACAGACTACGAGCAGTACTTC. The genes are TRBV10-3 and TRBJ2-7, with 7 bases matching TRBD1. The CDR3 contains 12 residues. V was pared by 10 bases and J by 3 bases, with 6 bases of the junction left unmatched. Germline CDR1 reads ENHRY; CDR2 reads SYGVKD.

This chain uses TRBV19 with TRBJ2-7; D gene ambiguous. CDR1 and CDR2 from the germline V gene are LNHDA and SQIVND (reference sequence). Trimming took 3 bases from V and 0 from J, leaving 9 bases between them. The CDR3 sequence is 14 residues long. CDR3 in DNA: TGTGCCAGTAGTATGTCGCCCAGCTCCTACGAGCAGTACTTC. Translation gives CASSMSPSSYEQYF.

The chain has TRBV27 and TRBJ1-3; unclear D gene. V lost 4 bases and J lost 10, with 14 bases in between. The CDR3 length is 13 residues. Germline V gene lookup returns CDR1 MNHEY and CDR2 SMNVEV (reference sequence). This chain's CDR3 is CASSSHLSRTIYF. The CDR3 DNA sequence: TGTGCCAGCAGTTCCCACTTGTCGCGGACCATATATTTT.

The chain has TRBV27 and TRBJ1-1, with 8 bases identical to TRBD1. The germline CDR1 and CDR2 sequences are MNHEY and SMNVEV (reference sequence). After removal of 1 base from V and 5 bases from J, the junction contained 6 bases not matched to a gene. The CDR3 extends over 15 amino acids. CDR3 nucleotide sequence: TGTGCCAGCAGTTTATACTCAGGGGGCGATACTGAAGCTTTCTTT. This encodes CASSLYSGGDTEAFF.

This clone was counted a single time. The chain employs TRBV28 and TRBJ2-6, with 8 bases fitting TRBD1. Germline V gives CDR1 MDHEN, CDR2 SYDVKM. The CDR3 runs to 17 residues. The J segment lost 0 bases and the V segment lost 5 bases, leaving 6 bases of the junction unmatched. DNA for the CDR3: TGTGCCAGCAGTATAGAACAGGGGGACTCTGGGGCCAACGTCCTGACTTTC. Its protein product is CASSIEQGDSGANVLTF.

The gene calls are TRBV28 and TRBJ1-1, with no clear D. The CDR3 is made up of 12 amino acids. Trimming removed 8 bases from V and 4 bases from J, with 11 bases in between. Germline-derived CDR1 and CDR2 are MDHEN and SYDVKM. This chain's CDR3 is CASVRESTEAFF. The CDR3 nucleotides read TGTGCCAGCGTTAGGGAGAGCACTGAAGCTTTCTTT.

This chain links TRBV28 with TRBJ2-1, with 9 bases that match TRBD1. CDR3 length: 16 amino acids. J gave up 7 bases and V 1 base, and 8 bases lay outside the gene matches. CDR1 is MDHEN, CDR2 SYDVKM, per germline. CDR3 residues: CASSLLEGQGKNEQFF. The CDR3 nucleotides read TGTGCCAGCAGTTTATTAGAGGGACAGGGAAAGAATGAGCAGTTCTTC. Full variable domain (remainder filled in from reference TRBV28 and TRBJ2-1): DVKVTQSSRYLVKRTGEKVFLECVQDMDHENMFWYRQDPGLGLRLIYFSYDVKMKEKGDIPEGYSVSREKKERFSLILESASTNQTSMYLCASSLLEGQGKNEQFFGPGTRLTVL.

CDR3 DNA: TGTGCCAGCAGCCGGGGAACTAGCGGAGGCACAGATACGCAGTATTTT. Amino acid sequence: CASSRGTSGGTDTQYF. The chain employs TRBV7-2 and TRBJ2-3; 8 bases fit TRBD2. After removal of 5 bases from V and 1 base from J, the junction contained 8 bases not matched to a gene. This CDR3 contains 16 residues. CDR1 and CDR2 from the germline V gene are SGHTA and FQGNSA.

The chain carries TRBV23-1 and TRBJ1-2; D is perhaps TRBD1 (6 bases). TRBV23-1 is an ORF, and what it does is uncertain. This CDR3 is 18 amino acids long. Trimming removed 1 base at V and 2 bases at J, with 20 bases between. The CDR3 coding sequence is TGCGCCAGCAGTCAATTCTTTCCCGCACTCGGACAGAACTATGGCTACACCTTC. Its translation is CASSQFFPALGQNYGYTF.

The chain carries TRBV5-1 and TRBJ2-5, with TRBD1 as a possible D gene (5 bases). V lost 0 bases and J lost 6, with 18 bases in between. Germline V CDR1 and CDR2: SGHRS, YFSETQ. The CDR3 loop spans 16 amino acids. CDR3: CASSLGGLFDPKTQYF. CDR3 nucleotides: TGCGCCAGCAGCTTGGGGGGCCTTTTCGATCCGAAGACCCAGTACTTC.

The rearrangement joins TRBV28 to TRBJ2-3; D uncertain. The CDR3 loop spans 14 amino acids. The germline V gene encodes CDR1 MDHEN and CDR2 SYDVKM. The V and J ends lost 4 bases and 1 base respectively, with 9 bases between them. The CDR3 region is CASSSGSGTDTQYF. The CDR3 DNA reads TGTGCCAGCAGTTCCGGGTCCGGCACAGATACGCAGTATTTT.

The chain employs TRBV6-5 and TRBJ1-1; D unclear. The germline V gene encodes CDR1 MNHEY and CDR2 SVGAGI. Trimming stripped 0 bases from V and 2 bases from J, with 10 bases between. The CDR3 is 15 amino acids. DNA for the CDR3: TGTGCCAGCAGTTACTCGGTCCTGACCAACACTGAAGCTTTCTTT. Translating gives CASSYSVLTNTEAFF.

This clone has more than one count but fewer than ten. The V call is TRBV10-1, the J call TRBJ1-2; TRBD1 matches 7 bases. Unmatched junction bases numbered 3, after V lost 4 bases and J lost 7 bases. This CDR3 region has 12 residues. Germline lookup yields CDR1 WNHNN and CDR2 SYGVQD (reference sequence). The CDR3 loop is CASSGRGLGYTF. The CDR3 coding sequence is TGCGCCAGCAGTGGGAGGGGGCTTGGCTACACCTTC.

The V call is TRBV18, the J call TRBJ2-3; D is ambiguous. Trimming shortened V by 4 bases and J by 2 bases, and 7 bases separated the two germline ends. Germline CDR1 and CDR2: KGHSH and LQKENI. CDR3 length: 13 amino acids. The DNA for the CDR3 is TGTGCCAGCTCACTACATAACACAGATACGCAGTATTTT. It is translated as CASSLHNTDTQYF.

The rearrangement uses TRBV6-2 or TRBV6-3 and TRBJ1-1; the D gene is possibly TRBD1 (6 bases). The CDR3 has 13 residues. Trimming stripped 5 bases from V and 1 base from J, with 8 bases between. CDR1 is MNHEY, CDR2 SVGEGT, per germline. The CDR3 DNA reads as TGTGCCAGCAGTCCCAGGGGGAACACTGAAGCTTTCTTT. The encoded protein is CASSPRGNTEAFF.

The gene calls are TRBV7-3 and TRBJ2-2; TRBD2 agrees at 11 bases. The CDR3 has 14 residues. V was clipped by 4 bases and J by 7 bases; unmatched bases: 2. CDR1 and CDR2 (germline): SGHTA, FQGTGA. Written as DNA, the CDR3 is TGTGCCAGCAGCTCTGGGACTAGCGGCGGGGAGCTGTTTTTT. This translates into CASSSGTSGGELFF.

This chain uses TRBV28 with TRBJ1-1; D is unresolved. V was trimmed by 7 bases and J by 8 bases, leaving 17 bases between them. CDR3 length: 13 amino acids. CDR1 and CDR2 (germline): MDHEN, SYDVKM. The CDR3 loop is CASTRRGGKEAFF. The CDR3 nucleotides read TGTGCCAGCACCCGGCGGGGAGGGAAAGAAGCTTTCTTT.

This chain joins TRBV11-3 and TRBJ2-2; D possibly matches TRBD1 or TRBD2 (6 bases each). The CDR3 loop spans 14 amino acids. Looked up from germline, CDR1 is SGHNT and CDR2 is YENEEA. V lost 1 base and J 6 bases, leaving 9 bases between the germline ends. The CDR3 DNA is TGTGCCAGCAGCTTAGCCCGGGGGCCCGGGGAGCTGTTTTTT. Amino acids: CASSLARGPGELFF.

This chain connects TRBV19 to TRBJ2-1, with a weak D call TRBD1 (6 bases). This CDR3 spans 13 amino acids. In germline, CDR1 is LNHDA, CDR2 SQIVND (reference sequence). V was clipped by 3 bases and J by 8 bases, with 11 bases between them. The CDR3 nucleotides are TGTGCCAGTAGTATGGAGGACAGTGATGAGCAGTTCTTC. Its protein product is CASSMEDSDEQFF. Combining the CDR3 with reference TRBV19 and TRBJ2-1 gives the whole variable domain DGGITQSPKYLFRKEGQNVTLSCEQNLNHDAMYWYRQDPGQGLRLIYYSQIVNDFQKGDIAEGYSVSREKKESFPLTVTSAQKNPTAFYLCASSMEDSDEQFFGPGTRLTVL.

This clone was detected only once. The CDR3 loop is CASSLPSWGGGYTF. In DNA, the CDR3 is TGTGCCAGCAGTTTACCTTCGTGGGGTGGAGGCTACACCTTC. V and J are TRBV28 and TRBJ1-2; D gene unclear. The germline V gene has CDR1 MDHEN and CDR2 SYDVKM. The CDR3 totals 14 residues. Trimming shortened V by 2 bases and J by 8 bases, and 15 bases separated the two germline ends.

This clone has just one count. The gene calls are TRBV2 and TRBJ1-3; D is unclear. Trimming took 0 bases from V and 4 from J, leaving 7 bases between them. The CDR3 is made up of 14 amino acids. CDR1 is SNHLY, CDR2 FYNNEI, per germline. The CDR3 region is CASSEALGGNTIYF. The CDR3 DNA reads TGTGCCAGCAGTGAAGCGCTTGGGGGAAACACCATATATTTT. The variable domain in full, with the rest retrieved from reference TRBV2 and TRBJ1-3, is EPEVTQTPSHQVTQMGQEVILRCVPISNHLYFYWYRQILGQKVEFLVSFYNNEISEKSEIFDDQFSVERPDGSNFTLKIRSTKLEDSAMYFCASSEALGGNTIYFGEGSWLTVV.

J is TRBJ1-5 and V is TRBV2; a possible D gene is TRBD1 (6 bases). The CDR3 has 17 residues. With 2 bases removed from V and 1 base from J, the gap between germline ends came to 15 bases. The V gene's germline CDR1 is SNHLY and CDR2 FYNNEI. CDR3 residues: CASSEWAGDPSNQPQHF. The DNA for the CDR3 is TGTGCCAGCAGTGAATGGGCAGGGGATCCCAGCAATCAGCCCCAGCATTTT.

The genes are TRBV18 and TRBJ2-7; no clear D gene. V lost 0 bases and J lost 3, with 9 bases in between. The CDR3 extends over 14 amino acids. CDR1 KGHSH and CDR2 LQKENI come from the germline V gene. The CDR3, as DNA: TGTGCCAGCTCACCACCTATTCGCCGCTACGAGCAGTACTTC. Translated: CASSPPIRRYEQYF.

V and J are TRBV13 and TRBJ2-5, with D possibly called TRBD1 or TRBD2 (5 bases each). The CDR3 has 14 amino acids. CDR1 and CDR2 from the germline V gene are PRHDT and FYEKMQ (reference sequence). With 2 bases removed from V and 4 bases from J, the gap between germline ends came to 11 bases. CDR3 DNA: TGTGCCAGCAGCTTAATGTCCGGGGCAGAGACCCAGTACTTC. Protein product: CASSLMSGAETQYF.

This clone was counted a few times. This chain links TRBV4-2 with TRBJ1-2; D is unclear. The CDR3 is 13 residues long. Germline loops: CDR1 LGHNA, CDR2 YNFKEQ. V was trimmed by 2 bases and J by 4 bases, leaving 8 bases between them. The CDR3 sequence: CASSQPQLYGYTF. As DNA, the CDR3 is TGTGCCAGCAGCCAACCGCAGCTCTATGGCTACACCTTC.

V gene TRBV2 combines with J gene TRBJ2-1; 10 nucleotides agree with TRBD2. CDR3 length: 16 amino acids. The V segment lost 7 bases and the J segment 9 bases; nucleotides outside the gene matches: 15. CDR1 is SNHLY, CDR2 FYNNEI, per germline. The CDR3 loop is CASKITGGTSAGEQFF. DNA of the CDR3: TGTGCCAGCAAGATCACAGGGGGGACTAGCGCCGGTGAGCAGTTCTTC.